This T cell receptor (beta chain) is from a study of blood T cell repertoires in COVID-19. About the study: From T cells, B-cell-depleted T cells, or PBMCs came the material, which was cDNA or gDNA.

The CDR3 covers 15 residues. From germline, CDR1 is SGHAT and CDR2 FQDESV (reference sequence). J lost 0 bases, V lost 9 bases, and 8 bases had no gene match. The protocol was immunoSEQ multiplex PCR, while the TCRdb copy is restricted to in-frame clones and leaves out a portion. The data show hundreds of thousands of clones, with 90% seen just once and around 4.5% held by the top ten. This study enrolled people aged 18 to 89 from roughly 22 US geographic areas. Sequencing input: PBMCs or T cells enriched from blood (not recorded which). This chain uses TRBV11-1 with TRBJ2-1, with 7 bases aligning to TRBD2. The sequence came from a woman aged 18-29 years with acute COVID-19. This CDR3 reads CASYPGGSSYNEQFF. The CDR3, as DNA: TGTGCCAGTTATCCGGGGGGAAGCTCCTACAATGAGCAGTTCTTC.